Sequencing of this TCR beta chain was carried out in a study of siplizumab effects on memory and regulatory T cells. Sequencing used immunoSEQ multiplex PCR; TCRdb keeps in-frame clones, though not all of them. Among fewer than 85,000 clones listed, approximately 95% were seen once. With 0 bases removed from V and 0 bases from J, the gap between germline ends came to 7 bases. From germline, CDR1 is SGHRS and CDR2 YFSETQ. This CDR3 contains 15 residues. The V call is TRBV5-1, the J call TRBJ2-1; D gene unclear. What was sequenced was CD8+ T cells sorted from blood. The source of this sequence is a human donor in good health. The CDR3 DNA reads as TGCGCCAGCAGCTTGGGTGAGAGCTCCTACAATGAGCAGTTCTTC. Its protein product is CASSLGESSYNEQFF.